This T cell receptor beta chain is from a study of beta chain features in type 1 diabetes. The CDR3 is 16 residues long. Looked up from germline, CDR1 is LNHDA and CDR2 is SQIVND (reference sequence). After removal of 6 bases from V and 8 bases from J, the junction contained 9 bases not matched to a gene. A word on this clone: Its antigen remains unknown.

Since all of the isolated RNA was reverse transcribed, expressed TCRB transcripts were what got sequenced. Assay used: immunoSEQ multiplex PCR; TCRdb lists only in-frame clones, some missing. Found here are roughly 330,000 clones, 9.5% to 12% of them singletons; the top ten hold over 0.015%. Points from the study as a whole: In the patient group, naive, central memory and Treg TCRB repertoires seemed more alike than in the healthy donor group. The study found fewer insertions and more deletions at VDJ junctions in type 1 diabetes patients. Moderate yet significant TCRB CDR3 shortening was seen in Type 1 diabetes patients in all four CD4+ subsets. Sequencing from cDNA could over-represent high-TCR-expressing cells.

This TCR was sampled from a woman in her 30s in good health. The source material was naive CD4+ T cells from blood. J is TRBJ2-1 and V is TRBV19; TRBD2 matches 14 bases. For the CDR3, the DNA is TGTGCCAGTAGGACCCTGGGACTAGCGGGAGTGGATGAGCAGTTCTTC. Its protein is CASRTLGLAGVDEQFF.